This T cell receptor (beta chain) was obtained from a study of T cells in Graves' hyperthyroidism and ophthalmopathy. As for the study in general: The initial diagnosis was the point when peripheral blood was collected, ahead of any treatment.

Amplified regions were TCR beta CDR3 sequences from RNA transcripts. Researchers ran a first-round RT-PCR on the TCR CDR3 using the HTBI primer set. TCRdb used MiXCR to reprocess the multiplex PCR reads, holding one entry per CDR3 protein. The table includes around 690,000 distinct CDR3 sequences, about 20% detected once. This clonotype has more than one count but fewer than ten. The junction had 7 bases not matched to a gene; V was cut back by 7 bases and J by 5 bases. CDR1 is LNHDA, CDR2 SQIVND, per germline (reference sequence). The CDR3 sequence is 15 residues long. The sequencing sample was made of blood. This TCR derives from a man in his thirties or forties with Graves' ophthalmopathy. This rearrangement joins TRBV19 to TRBJ2-1; 11 bases fit TRBD2. CDR3 sequence: CASTIPGLADNEQFF. For the CDR3, the DNA is TGTGCCAGTACAATACCGGGACTAGCGGACAATGAGCAGTTCTTC.